Below are 9 T cell receptor beta chains sequenced from a single sample in a study of metastatic and nonmetastatic thyroid tumors. TCRdb re-called clones from the PCR reads using MiXCR. The repertoire holds around 22,000 clones, with 11% as singletons. All patients reached thyroid surgery having received no treatment beforehand. The material sequenced was blood. These receptors originate from a female donor with papillary thyroid cancer or a benign thyroid nodule (not recorded which). Some clones in this sample may be carry-over from other donors' samples.

To note about this clone: Germline is not matched at one junction end, which may reflect a read error. The chain links TRBV11-2 to TRBJ2-1, with 11 bases that match TRBD2. Germline V gene lookup returns CDR1 SGHAT and CDR2 FQNNGV. This CDR3 has 17 amino acids. The CDR3 DNA reads as TGTGCCAGCATCTTAGGTTTCGGGACTAGCGGTTACAATGAGCAGTTCTTC. It codes for CASILGFGTSGYNEQFF.

This clone was picked up many times. This chain joins TRBV27 and TRBJ1-1, with a tentative D call TRBD1 (6 bases). Trimming stripped 3 bases from V and 4 bases from J, with 12 bases between. Looked up from germline, CDR1 is MNHEY and CDR2 is SMNVEV (reference sequence). This CDR3 has 14 residues. The CDR3: CASSFRSGVTEAFF. The CDR3 DNA reads as TGTGCCAGCAGTTTCCGGTCAGGGGTCACTGAAGCTTTCTTT.

This clone has a count of ten or more. The chain uses TRBV27 and TRBJ2-2; 8 bases fit TRBD2. With V trimmed by 6 bases and J by 3 bases, 3 bases remained unmatched. This CDR3 comprises 14 residues. The V gene's germline CDR1 is MNHEY and CDR2 SMNVEV (reference sequence). CDR3 coding DNA: TGTGCCAGCAGACCGGGGGGGTACACCGGGGAGCTGTTTTTT. Protein: CASRPGGYTGELFF.

Notes on this clone: Since a much larger clone is just one base distant, this may be a read error. The chain carries TRBV29-1 and TRBJ2-1, with D unresolved. The V end was cut by 7 bases, the J end by 8 bases, with 12 bases between. Germline V lookup: CDR1 SQVTM, CDR2 ANQGSEA. CDR3 length: 11 residues. CDR3 DNA: TGCAGCGGGTGGGATTACTATGAGCAGTTCTTC. It is translated as CSGWDYYEQFF.

This clone was detected ten times or more. The chain carries TRBV18 and TRBJ1-4; weak D call: TRBD1 (5 bases). Germline V gene sequence: CDR1 KGHSH, CDR2 LQKENI. V was trimmed by 0 bases and J by 7 bases, leaving 12 bases between them. The CDR3 is 15 residues long. CDR3 amino acids: CASSPPGVRGEKLFF. The CDR3 DNA is TGTGCCAGCTCACCACCGGGGGTCCGGGGTGAAAAACTGTTTTTT.

This clone appeared many times. This CDR3 is also generated by other DNA sequences in the sample. This CDR3 is CASIPGLGNEQFF. The CDR3 nucleotides read TGTGCCAGCATCCCGGGACTGGGCAATGAGCAGTTCTTC. The chain carries TRBV7-2 and TRBJ2-1; maybe TRBD2 (6 bases). This CDR3 is built from 13 residues. CDR1 SGHTA and CDR2 FQGNSA come from the germline V gene. The V gene lost 7 bases and the J gene lost 6 bases, with 13 bases spanning the gap.

The J gene is TRBJ2-7, the V gene TRBV14, with TRBD2 matching over 7 bases. The CDR3 consists of 14 residues. Germline V gene data show CDR1 as SGHDN and CDR2 as FVKESK. V lost 4 bases, J lost 7 bases, and 10 bases stayed unmatched. This CDR3 is CASSPAGRLREQYF. DNA for the CDR3: TGTGCCAGCAGCCCAGCGGGACGCCTACGAGAGCAGTACTTC.

This clone has ten or more counts. The chain joins TRBV28 to TRBJ2-1; possible D gene TRBD1, 7 bases. Trimming took 5 bases from V and 3 from J, leaving 23 bases between them. The CDR3 runs to 18 residues. Germline V gene data show CDR1 as MDHEN and CDR2 as SYDVKM. In DNA form, the CDR3 reads TGTGCCAGCAGTCCGGTGACAGGAGGGGGCCAAGACTACAATGAGCAGTTCTTC. Its protein product is CASSPVTGGGQDYNEQFF.

By share of the sample, this clone is medium-sized. The rearrangement uses TRBV28 and TRBJ2-1; D is perhaps TRBD1 (5 bases). CDR3 length: 14 amino acids. From germline, CDR1 is MDHEN and CDR2 SYDVKM. The germline V and J ends were trimmed by 3 bases and 2 bases, with 8 bases remaining between them. The CDR3, as DNA: TGTGCCAGCAGTTTGCCAGGGACCTACAATGAGCAGTTCTTC. It codes for CASSLPGTYNEQFF.